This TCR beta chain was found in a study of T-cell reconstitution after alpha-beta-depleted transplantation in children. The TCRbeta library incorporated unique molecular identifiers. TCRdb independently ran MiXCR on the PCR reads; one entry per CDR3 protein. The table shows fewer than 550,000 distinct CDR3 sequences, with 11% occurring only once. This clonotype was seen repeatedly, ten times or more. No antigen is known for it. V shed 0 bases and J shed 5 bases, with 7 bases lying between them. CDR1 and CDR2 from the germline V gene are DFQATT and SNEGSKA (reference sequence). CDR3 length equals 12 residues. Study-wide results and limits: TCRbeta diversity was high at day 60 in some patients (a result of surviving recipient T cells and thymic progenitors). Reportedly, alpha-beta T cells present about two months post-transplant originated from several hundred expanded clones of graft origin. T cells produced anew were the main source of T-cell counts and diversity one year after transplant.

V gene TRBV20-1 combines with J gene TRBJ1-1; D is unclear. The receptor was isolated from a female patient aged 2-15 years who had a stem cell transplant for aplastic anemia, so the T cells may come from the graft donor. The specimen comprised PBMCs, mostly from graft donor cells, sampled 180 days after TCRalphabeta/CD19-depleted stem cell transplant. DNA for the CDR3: TGCAGTGCTAGAGACTGGGGAACTGAAGCTTTCTTT. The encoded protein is CSARDWGTEAFF.